This paragraph reports one T cell receptor (beta chain). The antigen remains undetermined. TCR cDNA was made by 5'RACE template switching, adding a universal primer site and UMIs. TCRdb reanalysed the 5' RACE reads using MiXCR and keeps one entry per CDR3 protein. The table shows just under 600,000 distinct CDR3 sequences, with 13% occurring only once. This sample is part of a study of T cells after yellow fever vaccination. Overall study: Each low-cell-number fraction was prepared by means of SMART-Seq v4 Ultra Low Input. General study points: Secondary responses were weaker yet peaked faster, day 5 versus 15. Among primary-vaccination clones, most reappeared after the booster, at almost 98% for CD4 and 85% to 90% for CD8.

The V gene lost 5 bases and the J gene lost 1 base, with 10 bases spanning the gap. This CDR3 comprises 14 residues. Per the germline V gene, CDR1 is SGHVS and CDR2 is FQNEAQ. This receptor was obtained from a man aged 30-40 years who received the YFV17D yellow fever vaccine. The sample in question was PBMCs, obtained on the day of the yellow fever booster vaccination. This chain connects TRBV7-8 to TRBJ2-3; D is ambiguous. CDR3 sequence reads: CASSKPLGTDTQYF. DNA of the CDR3: TGTGCCAGCAGCAAACCACTTGGCACAGATACGCAGTATTTT.